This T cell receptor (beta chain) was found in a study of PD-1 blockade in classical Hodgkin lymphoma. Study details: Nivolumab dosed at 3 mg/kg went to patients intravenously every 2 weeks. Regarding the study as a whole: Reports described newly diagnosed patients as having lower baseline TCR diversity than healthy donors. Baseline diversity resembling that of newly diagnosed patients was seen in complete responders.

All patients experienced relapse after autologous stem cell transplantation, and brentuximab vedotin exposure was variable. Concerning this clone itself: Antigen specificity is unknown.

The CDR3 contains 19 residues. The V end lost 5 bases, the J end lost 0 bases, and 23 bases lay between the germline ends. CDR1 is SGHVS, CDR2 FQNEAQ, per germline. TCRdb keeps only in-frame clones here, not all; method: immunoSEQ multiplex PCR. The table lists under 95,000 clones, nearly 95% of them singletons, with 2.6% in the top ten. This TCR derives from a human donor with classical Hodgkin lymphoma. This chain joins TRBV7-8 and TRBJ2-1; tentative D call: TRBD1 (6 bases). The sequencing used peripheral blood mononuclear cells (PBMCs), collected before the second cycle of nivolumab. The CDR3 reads CASSPGTRNLLSSYNEQFF. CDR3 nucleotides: TGTGCCAGCAGCCCCGGGACACGGAATTTGTTAAGCTCCTACAATGAGCAGTTCTTC.